This T cell receptor (beta chain) comes out of a study of blood T cell repertoires in COVID-19. At the level of the study: Samples taken during acute and convalescent COVID-19 were collected in the United States, Italy and Spain. The cDNA or gDNA used as material had been derived from T cells, B-cell-depleted T cells, or PBMCs.

Original methodology: Estimates of nucleated cell counts were drawn from the amplification of reference gene primers. Assay: immunoSEQ multiplex PCR; the TCRdb copy retains only in-frame clones and omits some. Clone size and the V and J calls come from that table; the DNA yielded D and trimming. The sample includes roughly 200,000 clones, around 88% of them seen just once. The clonotype was recovered from a middle-aged man with active or convalescent COVID-19. Sequencing was carried out using peripheral blood.

In DNA, the CDR3 is TGTGCCAGCTCAGCCACAGGGGCTCCCTACTACAATGAGCAGTTCTTC. This translates into CASSATGAPYYNEQFF. The chain is built from TRBV18 and TRBJ2-1; 7 nucleotides agree with TRBD1. The germline CDR1 and CDR2 sequences are KGHSH and LQKENI. The CDR3 has 16 residues. Trimming at V came to 5 bases and at J to 3 bases, leaving 10 bases not matched to a gene.